The entry below gives a single T cell receptor beta chain sequence along with its context. Its target is not known. Preparation of TCR beta libraries was done by quantitative 5'-RACE with molecular barcodes. MiXCR, run by TCRdb on the 5' RACE reads, gives a single entry per CDR3 protein. The table has 650,000 to 800,000 distinct CDR3 sequences, around 19% seen once. This CDR3 spans 15 amino acids. Per germline, CDR1 SGHTA and CDR2 FQGNSA. V gave up 7 bases and J gave up 6 bases; unmatched junction bases: 11. The sample originates from a study of CD8 T cells in ankylosing spondylitis. Study results and limitations: Disease-linked clones displayed a CD8+ phenotype and appeared relatively rarely in peripheral blood. Disease-linked clones reportedly showed significant enrichment in matched ankylosing spondylitis synovial fluid. Reports of some motif variants in reactive arthritis synovial fluid and blood predate this one. A TCR beta motif of roughly eight highly homologous variants appeared characteristic of ankylosing spondylitis blood.

The V and J genes are TRBV7-2 and TRBJ2-2; TRBD1 aligns across 7 bases. Sequencing used blood, either unsorted or a sorted T cell fraction (not recorded which). The clonotype originates from a male donor with ankylosing spondylitis. The CDR3 DNA follows: TGTGCCAGCACCCAGACAGGGACCGCCCCCGGGGAGCTGTTTTTT. Encoded protein: CASTQTGTAPGELFF.